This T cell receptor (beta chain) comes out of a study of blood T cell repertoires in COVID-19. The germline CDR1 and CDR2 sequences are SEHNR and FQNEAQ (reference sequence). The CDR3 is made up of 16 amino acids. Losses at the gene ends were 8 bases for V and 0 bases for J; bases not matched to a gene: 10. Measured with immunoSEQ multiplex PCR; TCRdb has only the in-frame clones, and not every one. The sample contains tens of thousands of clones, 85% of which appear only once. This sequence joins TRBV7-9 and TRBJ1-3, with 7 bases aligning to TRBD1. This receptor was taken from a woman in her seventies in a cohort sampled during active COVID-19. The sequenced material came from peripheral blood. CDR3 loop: CASELDRLSSGNTIYF. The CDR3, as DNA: TGTGCCAGCGAGTTGGACAGGCTGAGCTCTGGAAACACCATATATTTT.